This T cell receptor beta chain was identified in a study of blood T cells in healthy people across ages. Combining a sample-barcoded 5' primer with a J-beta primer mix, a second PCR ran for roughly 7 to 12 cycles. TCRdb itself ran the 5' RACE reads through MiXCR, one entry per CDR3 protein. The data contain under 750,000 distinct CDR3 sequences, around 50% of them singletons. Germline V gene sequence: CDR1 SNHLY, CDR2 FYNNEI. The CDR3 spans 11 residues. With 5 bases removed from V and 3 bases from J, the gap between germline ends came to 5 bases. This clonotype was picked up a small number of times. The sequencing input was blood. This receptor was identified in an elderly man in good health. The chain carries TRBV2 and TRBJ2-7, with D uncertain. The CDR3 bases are TGTGCCAGCAGTCCCATCTACGAGCAGTACTTC. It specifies CASSPIYEQYF. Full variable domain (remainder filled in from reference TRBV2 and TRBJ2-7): EPEVTQTPSHQVTQMGQEVILRCVPISNHLYFYWYRQILGQKVEFLVSFYNNEISEKSEIFDDQFSVERPDGSNFTLKIRSTKLEDSAMYFCASSPIYEQYFGPGTRLTVT.